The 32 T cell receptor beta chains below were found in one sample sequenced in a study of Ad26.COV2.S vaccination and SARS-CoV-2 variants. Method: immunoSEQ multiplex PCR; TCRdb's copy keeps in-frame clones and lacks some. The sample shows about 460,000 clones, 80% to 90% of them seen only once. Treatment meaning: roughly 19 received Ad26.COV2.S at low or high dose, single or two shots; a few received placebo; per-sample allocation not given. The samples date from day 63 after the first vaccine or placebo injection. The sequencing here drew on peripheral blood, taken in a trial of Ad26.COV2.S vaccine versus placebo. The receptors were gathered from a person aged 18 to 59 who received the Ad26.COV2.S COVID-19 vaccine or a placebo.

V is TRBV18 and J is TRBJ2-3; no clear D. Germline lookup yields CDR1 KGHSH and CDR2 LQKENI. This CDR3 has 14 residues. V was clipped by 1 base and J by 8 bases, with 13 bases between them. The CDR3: CASSPLDFGGTQYF. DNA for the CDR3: TGTGCCAGCTCACCACTCGACTTCGGCGGTACGCAGTATTTT. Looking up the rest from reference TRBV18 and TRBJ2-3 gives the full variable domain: NAGVMQNPRHLVRRRGQEARLRCSPMKGHSHVYWYRQLPEEGLKFMVYLQKENIIDESGMPKERFSAEFPKEGPSILRIQQVVRGDSAAYFCASSPLDFGGTQYFGPGTRLTVL.

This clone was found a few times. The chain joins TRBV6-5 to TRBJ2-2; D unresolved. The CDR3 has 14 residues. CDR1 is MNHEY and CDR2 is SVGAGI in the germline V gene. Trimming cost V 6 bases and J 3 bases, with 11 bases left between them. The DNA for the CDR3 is TGTGCCAGCAGGACTTTCCATTACACCGGGGAGCTGTTTTTT. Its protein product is CASRTFHYTGELFF.

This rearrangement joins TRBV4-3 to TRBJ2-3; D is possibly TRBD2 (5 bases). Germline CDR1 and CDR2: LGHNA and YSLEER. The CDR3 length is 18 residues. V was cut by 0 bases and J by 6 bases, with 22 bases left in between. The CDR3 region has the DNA TGCGCCAGCAGCCAAGATCGGGCGGCATTCCCGGCGGGCGATACGCAGTATTTT. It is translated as CASSQDRAAFPAGDTQYF.

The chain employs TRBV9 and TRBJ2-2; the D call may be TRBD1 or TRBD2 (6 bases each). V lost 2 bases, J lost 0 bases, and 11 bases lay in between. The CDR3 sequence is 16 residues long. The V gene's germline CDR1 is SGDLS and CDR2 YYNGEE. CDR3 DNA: TGTGCCAGCAGCGTGGGGGGCAGCCCGAACACCGGGGAGCTGTTTTTT. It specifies CASSVGGSPNTGELFF.

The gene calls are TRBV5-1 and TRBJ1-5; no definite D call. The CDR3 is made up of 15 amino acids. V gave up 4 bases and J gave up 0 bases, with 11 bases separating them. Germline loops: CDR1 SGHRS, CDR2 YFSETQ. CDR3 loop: CASSPAGYSNQPQHF. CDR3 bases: TGCGCCAGCAGCCCTGCAGGCTATAGCAATCAGCCCCAGCATTTT. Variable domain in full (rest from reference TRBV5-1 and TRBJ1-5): KAGVTQTPRYLIKTRGQQVTLSCSPISGHRSVSWYQQTPGQGLQFLFEYFSETQRNKGNFPGRFSGRQFSNSRSEMNVSTLELGDSALYLCASSPAGYSNQPQHFGDGTRLSIL.

CDR3 coding DNA: TGCAGTGCTAGTCCTAGCGGGAGCGGTAGGGAGCAGTTCTTC. Amino acids: CSASPSGSGREQFF. The chain carries TRBV20-1 and TRBJ2-1; 10 nucleotides agree with TRBD2. Trimming removed 3 bases from V and 10 bases from J; junction bases left unmatched: 9. Germline V gives CDR1 DFQATT, CDR2 SNEGSKA (reference sequence). The CDR3 runs 14 residues.

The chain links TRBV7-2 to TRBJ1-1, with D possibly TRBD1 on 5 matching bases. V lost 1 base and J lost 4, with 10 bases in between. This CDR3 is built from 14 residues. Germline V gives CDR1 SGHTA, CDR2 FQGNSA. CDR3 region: CASSLGPGSTEAFF. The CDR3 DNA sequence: TGTGCCAGCAGCTTAGGCCCAGGGAGCACTGAAGCTTTCTTT.

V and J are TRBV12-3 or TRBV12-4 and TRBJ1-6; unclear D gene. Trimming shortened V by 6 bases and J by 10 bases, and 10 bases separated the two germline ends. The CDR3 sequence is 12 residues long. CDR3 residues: CASSRLGSPLHF. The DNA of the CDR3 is TGTGCCAGCAGCCGACTGGGGTCACCCCTCCACTTT.

Here the CDR3 reads CATSRSTGRDTEAFF. CDR3 nucleotides: TGTGCCACCAGCAGATCGACAGGAAGGGACACTGAAGCTTTCTTT. This rearrangement joins TRBV15 to TRBJ1-1; possibly TRBD1 for D (6 bases). The germline V gene encodes CDR1 LNHNV and CDR2 YYDKDF (reference sequence). V was shortened by 2 bases and J by 3 bases, with 13 bases between the two germline ends. The CDR3 consists of 15 residues.

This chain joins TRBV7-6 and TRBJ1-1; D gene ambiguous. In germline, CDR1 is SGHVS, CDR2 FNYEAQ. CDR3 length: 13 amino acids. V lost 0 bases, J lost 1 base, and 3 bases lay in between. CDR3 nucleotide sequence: TGTGCCAGCAGCTTAGCCAGGAACACTGAAGCTTTCTTT. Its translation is CASSLARNTEAFF.

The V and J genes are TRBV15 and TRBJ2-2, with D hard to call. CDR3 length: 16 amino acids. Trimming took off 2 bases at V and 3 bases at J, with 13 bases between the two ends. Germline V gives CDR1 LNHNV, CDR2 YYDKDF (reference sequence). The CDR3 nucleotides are TGTGCCACCAGCAGAAAGGGTATTTGGGACACCGGGGAGCTGTTTTTT. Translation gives CATSRKGIWDTGELFF.

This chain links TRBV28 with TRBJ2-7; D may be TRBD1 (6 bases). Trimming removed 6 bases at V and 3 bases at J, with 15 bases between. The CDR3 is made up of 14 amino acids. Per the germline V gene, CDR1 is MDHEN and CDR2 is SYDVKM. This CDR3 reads CASSHPGEDYEQYF. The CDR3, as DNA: TGTGCCAGCAGCCACCCAGGGGAAGACTACGAGCAGTACTTC.

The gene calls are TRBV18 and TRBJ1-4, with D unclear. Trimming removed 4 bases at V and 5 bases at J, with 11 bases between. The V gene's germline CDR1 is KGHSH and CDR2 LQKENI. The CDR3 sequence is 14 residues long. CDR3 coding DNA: TGTGCCAGCTCACAAGGGTCTATGAATGAAAAACTGTTTTTT. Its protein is CASSQGSMNEKLFF.

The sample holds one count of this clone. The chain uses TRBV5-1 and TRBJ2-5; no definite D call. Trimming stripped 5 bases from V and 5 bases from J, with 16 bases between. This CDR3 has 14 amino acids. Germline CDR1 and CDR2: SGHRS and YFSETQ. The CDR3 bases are TGCGCCAGCAGTCATCTTGGCCTCCAGGAGACCCAGTACTTC. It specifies CASSHLGLQETQYF.

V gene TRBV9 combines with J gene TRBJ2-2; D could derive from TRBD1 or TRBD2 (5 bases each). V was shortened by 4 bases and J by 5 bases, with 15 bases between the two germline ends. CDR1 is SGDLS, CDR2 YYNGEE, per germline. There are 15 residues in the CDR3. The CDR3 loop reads CASSPRDQATGELFF. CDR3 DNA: TGTGCCAGCAGCCCTCGGGACCAGGCAACCGGGGAGCTGTTTTTT.

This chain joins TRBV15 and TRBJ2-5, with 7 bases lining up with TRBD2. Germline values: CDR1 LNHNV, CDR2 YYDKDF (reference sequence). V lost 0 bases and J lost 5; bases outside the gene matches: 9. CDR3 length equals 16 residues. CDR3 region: CATSRDPGGLAETQYF. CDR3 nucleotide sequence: TGTGCCACCAGCAGAGACCCGGGGGGTCTAGCGGAGACCCAGTACTTC. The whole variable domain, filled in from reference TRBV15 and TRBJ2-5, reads DAMVIQNPRYQVTQFGKPVTLSCSQTLNHNVMYWYQQKSSQAPKLLFHYYDKDFNNEADTPDNFQSRRPNTSFCFLDIRSPGLGDTAMYLCATSRDPGGLAETQYFGPGTRLLVL.

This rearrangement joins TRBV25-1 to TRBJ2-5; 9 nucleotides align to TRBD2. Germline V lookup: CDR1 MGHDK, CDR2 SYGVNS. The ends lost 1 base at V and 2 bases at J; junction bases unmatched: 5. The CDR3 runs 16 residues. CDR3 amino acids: CASSELGGREQETQYF. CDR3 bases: TGTGCCAGCAGTGAATTGGGCGGGAGGGAACAAGAGACCCAGTACTTC.

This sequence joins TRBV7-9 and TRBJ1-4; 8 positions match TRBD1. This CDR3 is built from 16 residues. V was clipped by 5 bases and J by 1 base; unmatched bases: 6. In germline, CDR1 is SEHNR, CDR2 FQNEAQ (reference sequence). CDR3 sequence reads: CASSRGQGETNEKLFF. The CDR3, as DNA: TGTGCCAGCAGCCGCGGACAGGGCGAAACTAATGAAAAACTGTTTTTT.

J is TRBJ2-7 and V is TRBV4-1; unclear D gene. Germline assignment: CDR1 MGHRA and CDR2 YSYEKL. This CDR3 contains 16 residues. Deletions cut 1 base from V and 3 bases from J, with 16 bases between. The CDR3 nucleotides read TGCGCCAGCAGCCAAGTACACAGAAGTTCGATCTACGAGCAGTACTTC. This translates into CASSQVHRSSIYEQYF.

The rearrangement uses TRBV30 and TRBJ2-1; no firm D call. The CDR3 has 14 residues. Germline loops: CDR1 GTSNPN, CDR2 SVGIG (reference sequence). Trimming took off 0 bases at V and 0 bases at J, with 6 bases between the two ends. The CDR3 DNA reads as TGTGCCTGGAGTGTTACAATCTCCTACAATGAGCAGTTCTTC. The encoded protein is CAWSVTISYNEQFF. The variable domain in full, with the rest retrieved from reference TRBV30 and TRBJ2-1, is SQTIHQWPATLVQPVGSPLSLECTVEGTSNPNLYWYRQAAGRGLQLLFYSVGIGQISSEVPQNLSASRPQDRQFILSSKKLLLSDSGFYLCAWSVTISYNEQFFGPGTRLTVL.

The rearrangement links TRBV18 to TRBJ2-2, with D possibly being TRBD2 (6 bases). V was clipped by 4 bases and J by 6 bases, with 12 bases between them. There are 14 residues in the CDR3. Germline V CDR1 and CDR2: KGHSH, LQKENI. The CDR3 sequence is CASSQEGPAGELFF. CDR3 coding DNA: TGTGCCAGCTCACAGGAGGGTCCGGCCGGGGAGCTGTTTTTT.

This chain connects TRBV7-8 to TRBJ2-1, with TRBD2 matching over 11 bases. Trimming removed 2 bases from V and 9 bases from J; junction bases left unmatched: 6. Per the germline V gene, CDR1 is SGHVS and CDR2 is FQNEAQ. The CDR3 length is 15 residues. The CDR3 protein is CASSLRLAGLGEQFF. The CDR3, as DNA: TGTGCCAGCAGCTTAAGACTAGCGGGACTGGGTGAGCAGTTCTTC.

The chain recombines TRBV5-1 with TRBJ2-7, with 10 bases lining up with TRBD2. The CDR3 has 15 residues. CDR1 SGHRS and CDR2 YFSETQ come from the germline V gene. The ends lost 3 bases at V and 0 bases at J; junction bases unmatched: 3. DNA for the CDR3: TGCGCCAGCAGCTCACTAGCGGGGAGCTCCTACGAGCAGTACTTC. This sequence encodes CASSSLAGSSYEQYF.

The DNA for the CDR3 is TGTGCCTGGAGTGTGTGGGGCAGGGGGCAGGGGTATGGCTACACCTTC. This codes for CAWSVWGRGQGYGYTF. The chain links TRBV30 to TRBJ1-2; TRBD1 matches 8 bases. The germline gives CDR1 GTSNPN, CDR2 SVGIG (reference sequence). This CDR3 is 16 amino acids long. V lost 0 bases and J lost 5; bases outside the gene matches: 11.

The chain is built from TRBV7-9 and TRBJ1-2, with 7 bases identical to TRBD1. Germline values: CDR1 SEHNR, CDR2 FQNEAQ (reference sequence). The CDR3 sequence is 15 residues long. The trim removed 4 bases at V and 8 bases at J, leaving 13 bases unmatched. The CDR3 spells CASSSSPTGVEGYTF. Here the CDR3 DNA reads TGTGCCAGCAGCTCATCACCTACAGGGGTCGAGGGCTACACCTTC.

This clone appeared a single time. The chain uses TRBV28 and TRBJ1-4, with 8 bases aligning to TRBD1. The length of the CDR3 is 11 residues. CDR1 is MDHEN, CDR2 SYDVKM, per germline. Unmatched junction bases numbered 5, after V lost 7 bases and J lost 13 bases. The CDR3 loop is CASTTTGGLFF. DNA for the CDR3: TGTGCCAGCACTACCACAGGGGGACTGTTTTTT. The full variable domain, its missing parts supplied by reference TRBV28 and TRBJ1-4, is DVKVTQSSRYLVKRTGEKVFLECVQDMDHENMFWYRQDPGLGLRLIYFSYDVKMKEKGDIPEGYSVSREKKERFSLILESASTNQTSMYLCASTTTGGLFFGSGTQLSVL.

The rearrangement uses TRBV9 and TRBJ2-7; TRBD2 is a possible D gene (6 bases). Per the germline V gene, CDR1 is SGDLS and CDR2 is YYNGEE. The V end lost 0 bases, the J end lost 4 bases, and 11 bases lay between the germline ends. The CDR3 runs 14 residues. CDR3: CASSVDQGRYEQYF. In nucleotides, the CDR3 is TGTGCCAGCAGCGTAGATCAAGGGAGGTACGAGCAGTACTTC. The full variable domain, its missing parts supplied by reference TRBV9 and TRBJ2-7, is DSGVTQTPKHLITATGQRVTLRCSPRSGDLSVYWYQQSLDQGLQFLIQYYNGEERAKGNILERFSAQQFPDLHSELNLSSLELGDSALYFCASSVDQGRYEQYFGPGTRLTVT.

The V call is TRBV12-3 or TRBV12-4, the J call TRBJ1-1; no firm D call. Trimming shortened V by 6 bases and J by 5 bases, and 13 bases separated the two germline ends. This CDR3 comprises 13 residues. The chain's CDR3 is CASSYTLGTEAFF. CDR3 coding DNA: TGTGCCAGCAGCTACACCCTGGGGACTGAAGCTTTCTTT.

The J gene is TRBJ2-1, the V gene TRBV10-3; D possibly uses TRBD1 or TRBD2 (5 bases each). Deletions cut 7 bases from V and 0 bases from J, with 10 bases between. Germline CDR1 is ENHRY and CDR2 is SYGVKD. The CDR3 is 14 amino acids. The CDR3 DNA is TGTGCCATCACCGGGACCGGCTCCTACAATGAGCAGTTCTTC. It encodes CAITGTGSYNEQFF.

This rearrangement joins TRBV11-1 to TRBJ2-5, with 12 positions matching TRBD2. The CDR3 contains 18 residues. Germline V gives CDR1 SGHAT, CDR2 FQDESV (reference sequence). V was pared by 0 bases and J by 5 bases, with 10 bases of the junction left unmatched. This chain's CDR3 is CASSLAGSSGGALETQYF. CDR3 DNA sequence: TGTGCCAGCAGCTTAGCGGGGTCTAGCGGGGGGGCCCTCGAGACCCAGTACTTC. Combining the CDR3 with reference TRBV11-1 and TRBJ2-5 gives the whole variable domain EAEVAQSPRYKITEKSQAVAFWCDPISGHATLYWYRQILGQGPELLVQFQDESVVDDSQLPKDRFSAERLKGVDSTLKIQPAELGDSAMYLCASSLAGSSGGALETQYFGPGTRLLVL.

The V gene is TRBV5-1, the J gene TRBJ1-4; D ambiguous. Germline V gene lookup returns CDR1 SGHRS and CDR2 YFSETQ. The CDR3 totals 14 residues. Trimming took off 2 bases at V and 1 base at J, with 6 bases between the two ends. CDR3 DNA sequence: TGCGCCAGCAGCTTTGGGAAAACTAATGAAAAACTGTTTTTT. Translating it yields CASSFGKTNEKLFF.

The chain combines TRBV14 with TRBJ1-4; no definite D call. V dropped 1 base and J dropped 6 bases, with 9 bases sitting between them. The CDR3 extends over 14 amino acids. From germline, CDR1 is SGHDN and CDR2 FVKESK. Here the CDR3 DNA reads TGTGCCAGCAGCCAAGTAAATGGGGATGAAAAACTGTTTTTT. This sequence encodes CASSQVNGDEKLFF.